The 31 T cell receptor beta chains listed next were all sequenced from one sample in a study of cytomegalovirus exposure and HLA in healthy donors. The PCR was carried out with 60 Vbeta primers and 13 Jbeta primers. The assay was immunoSEQ multiplex PCR, and TCRdb's table has in-frame clones only and misses some. The sample holds tens of thousands of clones, 76% seen once. The sample taken for sequencing was PBMCs. All receptors come from a male donor in good health and CMV-seronegative.

The chain combines TRBV19 with TRBJ1-2, with a weak D call TRBD1 (6 bases). Looked up from germline, CDR1 is LNHDA and CDR2 is SQIVND (reference sequence). The CDR3 covers 14 residues. V gave up 8 bases and J gave up 3 bases, with 16 bases separating them. This chain's CDR3 is CASRTGISYYGYTF. In nucleotides, the CDR3 is TGTGCCAGTCGAACAGGGATCTCGTACTATGGCTACACCTTC.

The gene calls are TRBV27 and TRBJ1-2; D is unclear. This CDR3 has 15 amino acids. V lost 5 bases and J 2 bases, leaving 15 bases between the germline ends. Germline V lookup: CDR1 MNHEY, CDR2 SMNVEV (reference sequence). CDR3 region: CASSPESILNYGYTF. CDR3 in DNA: TGTGCCAGCAGTCCCGAATCTATTTTAAACTATGGCTACACCTTC.

This clone has just one count. This rearrangement joins TRBV6-1 to TRBJ2-6, with TRBD2 as a possible D gene (5 bases). Per the germline V gene, CDR1 is MNHNS and CDR2 is SASEGT. The CDR3 has 16 amino acids. With 4 bases removed from V and 0 bases from J, the gap between germline ends came to 10 bases. CDR3 sequence: CASSALRDSGANVLTF. The CDR3, as DNA: TGTGCCAGCAGTGCCCTTCGGGACTCTGGGGCCAACGTCCTGACTTTC.

This clone was detected only a few times. This CDR3 reads CSVVTGGYGYTF. Written as DNA, the CDR3 is TGCAGCGTCGTTACAGGGGGCTATGGCTACACCTTC. The chain joins TRBV29-1 to TRBJ1-2; TRBD1 agrees at 8 bases. The CDR3 runs 12 residues. The V gene end was trimmed by 6 bases and the J gene end by 4 bases; junction bases not matched to a gene: 4. Germline CDR1 SQVTM, CDR2 ANQGSEA.

This clone was observed a handful of times. The gene calls are TRBV5-8 and TRBJ1-2; tentative D call: TRBD1 (5 bases). Per the germline V gene, CDR1 is SGHTS and CDR2 is YDEGEE. With 1 base removed from V and 4 bases from J, the gap between germline ends came to 14 bases. The CDR3 loop spans 15 amino acids. The chain's CDR3 is CASSLSGSARYGYTF. CDR3 nucleotides: TGTGCCAGCAGCTTGTCAGGGTCAGCCCGCTATGGCTACACCTTC.

This clone occurred once. CDR3 loop: CASNRGLTEAFF. CDR3 bases: TGTGCCAGTAACAGGGGGCTCACTGAAGCTTTCTTT. This sequence joins TRBV25-1 and TRBJ1-1; 9 bases line up with TRBD1. The CDR3 length is 12 residues. V was pared by 9 bases and J by 4 bases, with 3 bases of the junction left unmatched. Germline V lookup: CDR1 MGHDK, CDR2 SYGVNS.

The genes are TRBV9 and TRBJ1-2; possible D gene TRBD1, 6 bases. V lost 2 bases and J lost 4, with 15 bases in between. CDR1 is SGDLS and CDR2 is YYNGEE in the germline V gene. The CDR3 is 15 residues long. CDR3: CASSVTNRVGYGYTF. Written as DNA, the CDR3 is TGTGCCAGCAGCGTTACAAACAGGGTGGGCTATGGCTACACCTTC.

The rearrangement joins TRBV28 to TRBJ2-7; 8 nucleotides match TRBD1. CDR1 is MDHEN, CDR2 SYDVKM, per germline. V was pared by 3 bases and J by 2 bases, with 6 bases of the junction left unmatched. This CDR3 spans 15 amino acids. The CDR3 sequence is CASSLGTGGAYEQYF. DNA of the CDR3: TGTGCCAGCAGTTTGGGGACAGGAGGTGCCTACGAGCAGTACTTC.

The sample holds a few counts of this clone. The genes are TRBV6-5 and TRBJ1-4; TRBD1 is a possible D gene (5 bases). The CDR3 runs 16 residues. The germline CDR1 and CDR2 sequences are MNHEY and SVGAGI. V lost 4 bases to trimming and J lost 8 bases, with 20 bases between them. DNA for the CDR3: TGTGCCAGCAGTTTAAGTAGGGGCCTAAGGGGAGAAAAACTGTTTTTT. Its translation is CASSLSRGLRGEKLFF.

The chain joins TRBV5-1 to TRBJ2-7, with D possibly matching TRBD1 (6 bases). This CDR3 has 13 residues. Trimming shortened V by 7 bases and J by 0 bases, and 11 bases separated the two germline ends. The germline gives CDR1 SGHRS, CDR2 YFSETQ. CDR3 loop: CASWGLTSYEQYF. The DNA for the CDR3 is TGCGCCAGCTGGGGGCTGACCTCCTACGAGCAGTACTTC.

The V call is TRBV7-6, the J call TRBJ2-1; 7 bases are a match to TRBD2. V was pared by 6 bases and J by 8 bases, with 7 bases of the junction left unmatched. Per germline, CDR1 SGHVS and CDR2 FNYEAQ. The CDR3 length is 13 residues. The CDR3 loop is CASSSGLGDEQFF. As DNA, the CDR3 is TGTGCCAGCAGTTCCGGACTAGGCGATGAGCAGTTCTTC.

The chain employs TRBV19 and TRBJ1-5; 7 nucleotides agree with TRBD1. The V gene end was trimmed by 4 bases and the J gene end by 0 bases; junction bases not matched to a gene: 3. The CDR3 extends over 15 amino acids. Germline V gene sequence: CDR1 LNHDA, CDR2 SQIVND (reference sequence). The CDR3 DNA follows: TGTGCCAGTAGTACGGGACAGTTTAGCAATCAGCCCCAGCATTTT. Amino acids: CASSTGQFSNQPQHF.

The chain uses TRBV7-9 and TRBJ1-3; D ambiguous. The CDR3 runs 15 residues. V lost 0 bases and J 4 bases, leaving 10 bases between the germline ends. CDR1 is SEHNR and CDR2 is FQNEAQ in the germline V gene (reference sequence). The CDR3 DNA is TGTGCCAGCAGCTTAGCGAGGGAAACCGGAAACACCATATATTTT. Translating gives CASSLARETGNTIYF.

The rearrangement uses TRBV10-1 and TRBJ2-5; 12 nucleotides align to TRBD2. CDR1 and CDR2 from the germline V gene are WNHNN and SYGVQD (reference sequence). The CDR3 totals 17 residues. After removal of 7 bases from V and 2 bases from J, the junction contained 11 bases not matched to a gene. The CDR3 nucleotides read TGCGCCAGCAAGACTGGACTAGCGGGGAAGACGCAAGAGACCCAGTACTTC. Translated, it gives CASKTGLAGKTQETQYF.

The CDR3 DNA is TGTGCCAGTAGTATAGGGCTGGTGTCTGGGGCCAACGTCCTGACTTTC. The encoded protein is CASSIGLVSGANVLTF. This rearrangement joins TRBV19 to TRBJ2-6; D remains ambiguous. The CDR3 spans 16 residues. Trimming took 1 base from V and 1 from J, leaving 8 bases between them. Germline CDR1 is LNHDA and CDR2 is SQIVND (reference sequence).

This chain uses TRBV7-2 with TRBJ2-5; weak D call: TRBD1 (5 bases). Germline-derived CDR1 and CDR2 are SGHTA and FQGNSA. Trimming left V 4 bases short and J 7 bases short, with 16 bases between. CDR3 length: 14 amino acids. The CDR3 reads CASSSSRPQGTQYF. CDR3 in DNA: TGTGCCAGCAGCTCCTCTAGACCTCAGGGGACCCAGTACTTC. The variable domain in full, with the rest retrieved from reference TRBV7-2 and TRBJ2-5, is GAGVSQSPSNKVTEKGKDVELRCDPISGHTALYWYRQSLGQGLEFLIYFQGNSAPDKSGLPSDRFSAERTGGSVSTLTIQRTQQEDSAVYLCASSSSRPQGTQYFGPGTRLLVL.

This chain joins TRBV5-4 and TRBJ1-5; D possibly corresponds to TRBD1 (6 bases). Germline-derived CDR1 and CDR2 are SGHNT and YYREEE (reference sequence). The V end lost 1 base, the J end lost 7 bases, and 15 bases lay between the germline ends. This CDR3 region has 15 residues. DNA of the CDR3: TGTGCCAGCAGCTTGAACTTTGGGGGCGACCAGCCCCAGCATTTT. It yields the protein CASSLNFGGDQPQHF.

The chain joins TRBV7-2 to TRBJ1-1; possible D gene TRBD1, 5 bases. This CDR3 region has 14 residues. Trimming left V 0 bases short and J 4 bases short, with 9 bases between. Looked up from germline, CDR1 is SGHTA and CDR2 is FQGNSA. CDR3 loop: CASSLAQGITEAFF. The CDR3 DNA reads as TGTGCCAGCAGCTTAGCGCAGGGAATCACTGAAGCTTTCTTT.

The chain couples TRBV28 to TRBJ1-1, with D unresolved. The germline CDR1 and CDR2 sequences are MDHEN and SYDVKM. CDR3 size: 12 residues. Trimming stripped 5 bases from V and 8 bases from J, with 12 bases between. The chain's CDR3 is CASSPRNAEAFF. The CDR3 coding sequence is TGTGCCAGCAGTCCCAGAAACGCCGAAGCTTTCTTT.

This clone has just one count. V is TRBV5-1 and J is TRBJ1-5; tentatively, D is TRBD1 (5 bases). Germline V CDR1 and CDR2: SGHRS, YFSETQ. The V end was cut by 1 base, the J end by 6 bases, with 14 bases between. This CDR3 is 15 amino acids long. The CDR3 nucleotides read TGCGCCAGCAGCTTGATTGCAGGGCCCAGTCAGCCCCAGCATTTT. Its translation: CASSLIAGPSQPQHF.

The V and J genes are TRBV15 and TRBJ1-1; D remains ambiguous. With 6 bases removed from V and 0 bases from J, the gap between germline ends came to 17 bases. CDR3 length: 16 residues. CDR1 and CDR2 from the germline V gene are LNHNV and YYDKDF (reference sequence). CDR3 loop: CATREERTELNTEAFF. CDR3 in DNA: TGTGCCACCAGGGAAGAGCGGACGGAATTGAACACTGAAGCTTTCTTT.

The V gene is TRBV25-1, the J gene TRBJ1-1, with D tentatively TRBD1 (5 bases). CDR1 and CDR2 (germline): MGHDK, SYGVNS. Trimming removed 4 bases at V and 3 bases at J, with 6 bases between. This CDR3 comprises 12 residues. CDR3 region: CASSGGDTEAFF. CDR3 coding DNA: TGTGCCAGCAGTGGGGGGGACACTGAAGCTTTCTTT. The whole variable domain, filled in from reference TRBV25-1 and TRBJ1-1, reads EADIYQTPRYLVIGTGKKITLECSQTMGHDKMYWYQQDPGMELHLIHYSYGVNSTEKGDLSSESTVSRIRTEHFPLTLESARPSHTSQYLCASSGGDTEAFFGQGTRLTVV.

V gene TRBV19 combines with J gene TRBJ1-2, with 12 bases that match TRBD1. The CDR3 contains 15 residues. The ends lost 5 bases at V and 5 bases at J; junction bases unmatched: 6. The germline CDR1 and CDR2 sequences are LNHDA and SQIVND (reference sequence). The CDR3: CASSGTGGVQYGYTF. In DNA form, the CDR3 reads TGTGCCAGTAGTGGGACAGGGGGCGTACAATATGGCTACACCTTC.

This clone was seen just once. The chain employs TRBV5-1 and TRBJ2-5, with 12 bases that match TRBD2. This CDR3 spans 17 amino acids. Looked up from germline, CDR1 is SGHRS and CDR2 is YFSETQ. V lost 3 bases to trimming and J lost 1 base; unmatched junction nucleotides: 7. The CDR3 sequence is CASSSWVLAGGQETQYF. The CDR3 DNA follows: TGCGCCAGCAGCTCATGGGTACTAGCGGGGGGCCAAGAGACCCAGTACTTC.

As concerns this clone: The CDR3 does not close with the conserved phenylalanine or tryptophan, likely indicating a read error. The V and J genes are TRBV5-1 and TRBJ1-1; 8 bases match TRBD1. The V and J ends lost 4 bases and 0 bases, in that order; junction bases with no gene match: 2. CDR3 length equals 14 residues. The germline V gene encodes CDR1 SGHRS and CDR2 YFSETQ. The CDR3 DNA reads TGCGCCAGCAGCCCACAGGGGGTGAACACTGAAGCTTTCCTT. This gives the protein CASSPQGVNTEAFL.

The gene calls are TRBV13 and TRBJ2-1; TRBD2 matches at 10 bases. The CDR3 is 17 residues long. Germline-derived CDR1 and CDR2 are PRHDT and FYEKMQ (reference sequence). The junction had 7 bases not matched to a gene; V was cut back by 3 bases and J by 2 bases. The CDR3: CASSLSAGLAAYNEQFF. For the CDR3, the DNA is TGTGCCAGCAGCTTGTCCGCCGGACTAGCGGCCTACAATGAGCAGTTCTTC.

This chain connects TRBV27 to TRBJ2-3, with 7 bases lining up with TRBD2. The CDR3 consists of 15 residues. Germline V gene lookup returns CDR1 MNHEY and CDR2 SMNVEV (reference sequence). The V segment lost 5 bases and the J segment 4 bases; nucleotides outside the gene matches: 9. CDR3 protein: CASSIIGRSADTQYF. In nucleotides, the CDR3 is TGTGCCAGCAGTATAATCGGGAGGAGCGCAGATACGCAGTATTTT.

The chain has TRBV5-1 and TRBJ2-5; 12 nucleotides match TRBD2. The CDR3 totals 16 residues. V dropped 2 bases and J dropped 3; count of bases not matched to a gene: 5. CDR1 is SGHRS, CDR2 YFSETQ, per germline. DNA of the CDR3: TGCGCCAGCAGCTTATCGACTAGCGGGAGCGAAGAGACCCAGTACTTC. It codes for CASSLSTSGSEETQYF.

In nucleotides, the CDR3 is TGCGCCAGCAGCCAAGATTTTAGCCCTTCGAAGAACACTGAAGCTTTCTTT. Translation: CASSQDFSPSKNTEAFF. The V call is TRBV4-3, the J call TRBJ1-1; unclear D gene. The CDR3 consists of 17 residues. Germline V CDR1 and CDR2: LGHNA, YSLEER. V shed 0 bases and J shed 1 base, with 15 bases lying between them.

The rearrangement joins TRBV2 to TRBJ2-3; no reliable D call. Trimming stripped 4 bases from V and 2 bases from J, with 7 bases between. There are 13 residues in the CDR3. Germline lookup yields CDR1 SNHLY and CDR2 FYNNEI. The CDR3 spells CASSGATTDTQYF. The CDR3 coding sequence is TGTGCCAGCAGTGGGGCAACCACAGATACGCAGTATTTT.

The J gene is TRBJ2-3, the V gene TRBV6-1; 8 positions match TRBD2. J lost 2 bases, V lost 7 bases, and 5 bases had no gene match. The CDR3 is 14 amino acids. CDR1 is MNHNS, CDR2 SASEGT, per germline. CDR3 in amino acids: CASNLGGATDTQYF. The CDR3 bases are TGTGCCAGCAACCTCGGGGGGGCCACAGATACGCAGTATTTT.